This T cell receptor (beta chain) appears in the sequencing data of a study of radiotherapy plus CTLA-4 blockade in lung cancer. Study details: The study recorded objective responses in about 20% of patients and disease control in around 31%. Study-level results: Reported findings show early blood T cell clone dynamics, with interferon-beta, best predicted response. Expansion of tumor-derived TCR clones was observed in blood after radiotherapy plus ipilimumab.

V was shortened by 1 base and J by 4 bases, with 7 bases between the two germline ends. Germline assignment: CDR1 MDHEN and CDR2 SYDVKM. This CDR3 comprises 13 residues. Clones were read by immunoSEQ multiplex PCR, and TCRdb kept only the in-frame ones, dropping some. The sample lists 120,000 or so clones; approximately 80% were seen once. This clone was observed a few times. Antigen: not known. Focal radiation was given together with CTLA-4 blockade (ipilimumab) to patients with chemo-refractory metastatic non-small-cell lung cancer. This receptor was obtained from a human donor with non-small cell lung cancer who had a partial response to radiotherapy plus ipilimumab. J is TRBJ1-1 and V is TRBV28; D is unresolved. Sequencing was performed on peripheral blood, taken from a patient treated with radiotherapy plus ipilimumab. As DNA, the CDR3 is TGTGCCAGCAGTTTATCCGGAGGCACTGAAGCTTTCTTT. Translation gives CASSLSGGTEAFF.